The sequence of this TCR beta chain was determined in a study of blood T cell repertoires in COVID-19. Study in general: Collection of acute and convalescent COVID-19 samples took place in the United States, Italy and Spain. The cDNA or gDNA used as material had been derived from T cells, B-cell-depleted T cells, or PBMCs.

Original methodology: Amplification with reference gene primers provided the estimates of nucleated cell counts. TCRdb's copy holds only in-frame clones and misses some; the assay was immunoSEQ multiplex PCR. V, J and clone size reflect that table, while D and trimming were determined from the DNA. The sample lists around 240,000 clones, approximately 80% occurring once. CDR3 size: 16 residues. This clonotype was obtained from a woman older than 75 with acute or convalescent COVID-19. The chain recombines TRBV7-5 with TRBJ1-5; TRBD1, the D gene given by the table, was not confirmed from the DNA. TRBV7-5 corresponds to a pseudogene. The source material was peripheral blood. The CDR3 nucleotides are TGTGCCAGAAGCTTAGCGATCAGGGGGCAGTACCAGCCCCAGCATTTT. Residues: CARSLAIRGQYQPQHF.